This T cell receptor beta chain derives from a study of tumor-infiltrating lymphocytes in localized non-small cell lung cancer. Study-wide points: Different pieces of the same tissue went to different assays, confounding technical variation with intratumor heterogeneity.

Measured with immunoSEQ multiplex PCR; TCRdb has only the in-frame clones, and not every one. The table has 3,500 to 4,000 clones, 79% seen once. This clone was picked up a small number of times. What it binds is unknown. The V and J ends lost 6 bases and 7 bases respectively, with 13 bases between them. CDR1 is KGHSH and CDR2 is LQKENI in the germline V gene. CDR3 length equals 13 residues. The sample was uninvolved lung tissue not adjacent to the tumor. The V and J genes are TRBV18 and TRBJ2-1, with no clear D. The receptor's source is a human donor with non-small cell lung cancer. CDR3 in DNA: TGTGCCAGCTCCCCCCGCGATACGAATGAGCAGTTCTTC. This encodes CASSPRDTNEQFF.